This T cell receptor (beta chain) appears in the sequencing data of a study of blood T cell repertoires in COVID-19. Study overall: The origin of the acute and convalescent COVID-19 samples was the United States, Italy and Spain.

In the original analysis: By means of reference gene primer amplification, nucleated cell counts were estimated. Clones were read by immunoSEQ multiplex PCR, and TCRdb kept only the in-frame ones, dropping some. V and J calls and clone size follow that table, whereas D and trimming were derived from the DNA. The data contain tens of thousands of clones, approximately 91% of them singletons. V lost 4 bases and J 8 bases, leaving 20 bases between the germline ends. The CDR3 is 15 amino acids. Per the germline V gene, CDR1 is MGHRA and CDR2 is YSYEKL. Sequencing was carried out using peripheral blood. The clonotype was recovered from a human donor in a cohort sampled during active COVID-19. The V and J genes are TRBV4-1 and TRBJ1-1; D is perhaps TRBD1 (6 bases). This CDR3 reads CASSLNRQVRREAFF. The CDR3 DNA reads TGCGCCAGCAGCCTAAACCGACAGGTCCGTCGAGAAGCTTTCTTT.